A selection of T cell receptor beta chains follows, all from one sample in a study of beta chain features in type 1 diabetes. Using immunoSEQ multiplex PCR, the repertoire was profiled, and TCRdb retains in-frame clones only, with some absent. The sample includes more than 550,000 clones, roughly an eighth of them seen just once. The specimen was naive CD4+ T cells from blood. Every receptor here comes from a man between 18 and 29 years old with type 1 diabetes. The CDR3 runs from the conserved cysteine through the conserved F or W.

V	J	CDR3
TRBV14	TRBJ2-2	CASSDQGRGNTGELFF
TRBV7-2	TRBJ2-7	CASREDRVRYEQYF
TRBV27	TRBJ2-1	CASSSQFLSHSYNEQFF
TRBV7-2	TRBJ2-5	CASSFRTSGEETQYF
TRBV11-3	TRBJ2-2	CASSPGGTNTGELFF
TRBV6-5	TRBJ2-3	CASRSRGHTQYF
TRBV10-3	TRBJ1-1	CASTTTRGENTEAFF
TRBV7-2	TRBJ2-1	CASSFLAGGTDEQFF
TRBV21-1	TRBJ2-4	CASSKGKSFAAKNIQYF
TRBV6-5	TRBJ2-1	CASSYDPGLARNEQFF
TRBV4-1	TRBJ2-1	CASRLPGGRSLFF
TRBV4-2	TRBJ2-3	CASSPSGAGAGDTQYF
TRBV2	TRBJ2-4	CASSDINRGDKNIQYF
TRBV5-4	TRBJ2-5	CASSPGETQYF
TRBV9	-	CASSPQTGDIDEQYF
TRBV18	TRBJ2-7	CASSLQSHYYEQYF
TRBV10-3	TRBJ1-2	CAIRAGTGVYGYTF
TRBV5-1	TRBJ2-3	CASSAGLRTDTQYF
TRBV28	TRBJ1-1	CASSLVANTEAFF
TRBV12-5	TRBJ2-3	CASGLTGQGGDTQYF
TRBV19	TRBJ1-2	CASRTGQAYGYTF
TRBV29-1	TRBJ1-5	CSAASGLSNQPQHF
TRBV10-3	TRBJ2-3	CATTTASTDTQYF